Sequencing of this T cell receptor (beta chain) was carried out in a study of cytomegalovirus exposure and HLA in healthy donors. Study conclusions and caveats: Associated with HLA alleles at 0.05 false discovery rate in a later analysis were around 15,000 TCR beta sequences.

With regard to this clone: Antigen unknown.

The CDR3 has 14 amino acids. V lost 4 bases and J 0 bases, leaving 9 bases between the germline ends. The germline V gene encodes CDR1 KGHSH and CDR2 LQKENI. PCR amplification relied on 60 Vbeta primers (plus 13 Jbeta primers). The table came from immunoSEQ multiplex PCR; TCRdb's copy has only in-frame clones and leaves some out. The sample shows under 200,000 clones, 70% to 80% of them seen only once. This cohort consisted of healthy bone marrow donors. This receptor was identified in a man aged 25-45 years in good health and CMV-seronegative. V gene TRBV18 combines with J gene TRBJ1-2; weak D call: TRBD1 (5 bases). The sequencing input was PBMCs. The CDR3 spells CASSQDISNYGYTF. CDR3 DNA: TGTGCCAGCTCACAGGACATCTCTAACTATGGCTACACCTTC.